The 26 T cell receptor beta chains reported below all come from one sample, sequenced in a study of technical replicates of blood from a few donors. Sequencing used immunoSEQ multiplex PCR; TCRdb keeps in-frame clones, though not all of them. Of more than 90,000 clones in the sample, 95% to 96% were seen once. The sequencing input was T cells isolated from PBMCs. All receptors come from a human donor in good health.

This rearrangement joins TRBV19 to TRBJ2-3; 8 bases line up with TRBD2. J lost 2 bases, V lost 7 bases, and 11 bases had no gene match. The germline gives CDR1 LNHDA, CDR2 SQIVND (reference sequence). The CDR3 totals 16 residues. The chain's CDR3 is CASTIRAGGFTDTQYF. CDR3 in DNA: TGTGCCAGTACCATCCGGGCGGGAGGCTTCACAGATACGCAGTATTTT.

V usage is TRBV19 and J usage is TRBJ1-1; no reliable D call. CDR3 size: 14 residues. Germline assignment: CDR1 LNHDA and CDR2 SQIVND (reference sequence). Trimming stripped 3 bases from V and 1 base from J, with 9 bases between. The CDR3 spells CASSIGGKNTEAFF. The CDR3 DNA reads TGTGCCAGTAGTATCGGCGGGAAGAACACTGAAGCTTTCTTT.

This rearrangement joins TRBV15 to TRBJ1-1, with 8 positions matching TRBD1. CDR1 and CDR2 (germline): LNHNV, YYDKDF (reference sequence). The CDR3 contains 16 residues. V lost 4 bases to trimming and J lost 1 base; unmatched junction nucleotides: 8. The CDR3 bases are TGTGCCACCAGCACCTTTGGGACAGGATCGAACACTGAAGCTTTCTTT. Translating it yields CATSTFGTGSNTEAFF.

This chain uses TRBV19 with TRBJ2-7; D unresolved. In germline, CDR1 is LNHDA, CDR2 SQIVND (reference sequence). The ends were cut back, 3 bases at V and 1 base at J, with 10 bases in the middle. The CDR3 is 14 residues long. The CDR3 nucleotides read TGTGCCAGTAGTATGACTGGGTTTTCCTACGAGCAGTACTTC. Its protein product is CASSMTGFSYEQYF.

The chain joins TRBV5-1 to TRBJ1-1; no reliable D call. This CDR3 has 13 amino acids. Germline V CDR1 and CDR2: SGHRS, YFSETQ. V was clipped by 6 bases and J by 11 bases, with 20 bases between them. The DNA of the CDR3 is TGCGCCAGCAAGGAATCCAACGGGGTGAGGGCTTTCTTT. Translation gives CASKESNGVRAFF.

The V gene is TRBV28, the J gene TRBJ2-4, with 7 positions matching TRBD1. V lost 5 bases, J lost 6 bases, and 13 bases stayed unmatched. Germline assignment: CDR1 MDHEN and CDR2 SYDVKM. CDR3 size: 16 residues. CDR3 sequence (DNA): TGTGCCAGCAGTCCACTGACAGGGAAAGGGGGAAACATTCAGTACTTC. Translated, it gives CASSPLTGKGGNIQYF. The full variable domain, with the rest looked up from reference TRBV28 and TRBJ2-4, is DVKVTQSSRYLVKRTGEKVFLECVQDMDHENMFWYRQDPGLGLRLIYFSYDVKMKEKGDIPEGYSVSREKKERFSLILESASTNQTSMYLCASSPLTGKGGNIQYFGAGTRLSVL.

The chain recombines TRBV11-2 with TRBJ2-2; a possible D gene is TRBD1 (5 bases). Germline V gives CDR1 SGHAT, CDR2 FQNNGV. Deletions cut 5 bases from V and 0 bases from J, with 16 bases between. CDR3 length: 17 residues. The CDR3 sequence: CASSAPYTGTNTGELFF. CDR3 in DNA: TGTGCCAGCAGCGCTCCGTATACAGGAACGAACACCGGGGAGCTGTTTTTT.

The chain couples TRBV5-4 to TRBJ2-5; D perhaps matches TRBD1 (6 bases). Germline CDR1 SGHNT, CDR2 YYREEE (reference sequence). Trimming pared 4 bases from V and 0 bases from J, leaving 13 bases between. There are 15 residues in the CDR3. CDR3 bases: TGTGCCAGCAGCCTAAGACAGGCGCACCAAGAGACCCAGTACTTC. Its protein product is CASSLRQAHQETQYF.

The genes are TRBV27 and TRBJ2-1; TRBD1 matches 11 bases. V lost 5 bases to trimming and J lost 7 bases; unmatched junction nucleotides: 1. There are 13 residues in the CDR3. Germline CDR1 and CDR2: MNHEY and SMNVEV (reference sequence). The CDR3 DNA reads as TGTGCCAGCAGTAGGGACAGGGGGAATGAGCAGTTCTTC. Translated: CASSRDRGNEQFF.

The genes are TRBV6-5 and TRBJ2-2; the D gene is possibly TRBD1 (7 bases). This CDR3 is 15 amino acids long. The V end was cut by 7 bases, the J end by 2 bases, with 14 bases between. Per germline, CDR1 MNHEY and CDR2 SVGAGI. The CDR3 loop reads CASNRGTENTGELFF. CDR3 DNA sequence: TGTGCCAGCAACCGCGGGACAGAAAACACCGGGGAGCTGTTTTTT.

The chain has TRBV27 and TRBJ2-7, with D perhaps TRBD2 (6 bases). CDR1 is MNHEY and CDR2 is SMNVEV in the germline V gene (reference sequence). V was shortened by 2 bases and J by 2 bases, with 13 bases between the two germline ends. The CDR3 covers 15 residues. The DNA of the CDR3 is TGTGCCAGCAGTTTAGGGACTGCGCGGCCCTACGAGCAGTACTTC. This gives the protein CASSLGTARPYEQYF.

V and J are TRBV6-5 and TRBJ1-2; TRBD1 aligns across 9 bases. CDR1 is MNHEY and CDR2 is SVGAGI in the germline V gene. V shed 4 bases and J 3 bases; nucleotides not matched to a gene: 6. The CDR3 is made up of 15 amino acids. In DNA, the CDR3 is TGTGCCAGCAGTTTTACCGGGACAGGGTACTATGGCTACACCTTC. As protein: CASSFTGTGYYGYTF.

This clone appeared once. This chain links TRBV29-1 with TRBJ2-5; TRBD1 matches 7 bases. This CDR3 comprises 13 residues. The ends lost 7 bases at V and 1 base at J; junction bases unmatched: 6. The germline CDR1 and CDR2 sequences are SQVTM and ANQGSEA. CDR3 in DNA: TGCAGCGCCGACCGGGACAGCCAAGAGACCCAGTACTTC. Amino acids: CSADRDSQETQYF.

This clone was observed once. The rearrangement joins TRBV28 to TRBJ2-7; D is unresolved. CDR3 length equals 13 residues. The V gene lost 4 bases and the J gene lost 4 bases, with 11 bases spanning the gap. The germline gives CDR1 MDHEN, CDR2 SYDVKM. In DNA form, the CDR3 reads TGTGCCAGCAGTTCATTTCGCGAGTACGAGCAGTACTTC. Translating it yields CASSSFREYEQYF. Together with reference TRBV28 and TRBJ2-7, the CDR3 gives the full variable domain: DVKVTQSSRYLVKRTGEKVFLECVQDMDHENMFWYRQDPGLGLRLIYFSYDVKMKEKGDIPEGYSVSREKKERFSLILESASTNQTSMYLCASSSFREYEQYFGPGTRLTVT.

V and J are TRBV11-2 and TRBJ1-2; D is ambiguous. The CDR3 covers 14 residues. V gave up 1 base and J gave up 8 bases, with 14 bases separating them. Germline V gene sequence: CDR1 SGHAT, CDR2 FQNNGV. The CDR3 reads CASSLGLPSGGYTF. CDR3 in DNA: TGTGCCAGCAGCTTAGGACTGCCCTCGGGGGGCTACACCTTC.

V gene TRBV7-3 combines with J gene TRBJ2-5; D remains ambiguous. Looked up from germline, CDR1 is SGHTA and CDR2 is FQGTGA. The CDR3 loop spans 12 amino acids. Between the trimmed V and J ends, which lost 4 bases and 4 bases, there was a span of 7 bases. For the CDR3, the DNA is TGTGCCAGCAGCTATGTCGGAGAGACCCAGTACTTC. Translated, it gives CASSYVGETQYF.

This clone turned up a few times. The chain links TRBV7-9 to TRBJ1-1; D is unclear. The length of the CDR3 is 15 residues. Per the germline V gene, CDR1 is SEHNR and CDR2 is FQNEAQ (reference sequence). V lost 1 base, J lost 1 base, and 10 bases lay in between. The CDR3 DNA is TGTGCCAGCAGCTTAGGAACCTCAGGGAACACTGAAGCTTTCTTT. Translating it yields CASSLGTSGNTEAFF.

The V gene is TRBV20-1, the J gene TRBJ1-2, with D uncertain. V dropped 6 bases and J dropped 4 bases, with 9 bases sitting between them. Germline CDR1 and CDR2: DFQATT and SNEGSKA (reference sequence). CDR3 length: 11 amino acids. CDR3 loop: CSADNLYGYTF. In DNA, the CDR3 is TGCAGTGCCGACAACCTCTATGGCTACACCTTC.

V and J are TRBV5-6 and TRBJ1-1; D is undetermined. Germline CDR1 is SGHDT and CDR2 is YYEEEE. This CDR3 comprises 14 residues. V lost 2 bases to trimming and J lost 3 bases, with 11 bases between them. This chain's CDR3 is CASSFRRVYTEAFF. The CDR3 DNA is TGTGCCAGCAGCTTTCGGAGGGTGTACACTGAAGCTTTCTTT.

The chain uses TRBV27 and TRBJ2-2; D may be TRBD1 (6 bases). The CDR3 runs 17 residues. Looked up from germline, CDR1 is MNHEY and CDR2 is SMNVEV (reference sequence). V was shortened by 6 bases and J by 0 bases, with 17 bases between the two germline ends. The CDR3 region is CASSAHRDAANTGELFF. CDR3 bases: TGTGCCAGCAGCGCACACAGGGACGCCGCGAACACCGGGGAGCTGTTTTTT.

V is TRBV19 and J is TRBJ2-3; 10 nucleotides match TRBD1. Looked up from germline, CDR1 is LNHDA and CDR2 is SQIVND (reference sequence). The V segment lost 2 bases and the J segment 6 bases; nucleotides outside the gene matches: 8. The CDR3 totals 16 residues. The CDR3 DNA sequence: TGTGCCAGTAGTATACGAGACAGGGGGCTAACGGATACGCAGTATTTT. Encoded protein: CASSIRDRGLTDTQYF.

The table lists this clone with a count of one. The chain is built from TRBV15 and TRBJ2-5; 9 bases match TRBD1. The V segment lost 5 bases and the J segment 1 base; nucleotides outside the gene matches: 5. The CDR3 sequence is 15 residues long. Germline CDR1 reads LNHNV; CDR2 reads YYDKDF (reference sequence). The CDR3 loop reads CATSPKTGGQETQYF. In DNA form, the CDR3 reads TGTGCCACCAGCCCCAAGACAGGGGGCCAAGAGACCCAGTACTTC.

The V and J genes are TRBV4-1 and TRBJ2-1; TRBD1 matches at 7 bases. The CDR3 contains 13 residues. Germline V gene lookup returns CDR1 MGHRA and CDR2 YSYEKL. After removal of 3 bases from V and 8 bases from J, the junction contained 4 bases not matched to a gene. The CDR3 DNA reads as TGCGCCAGCAGCCATGGCACAGGGGATGAGCAGTTCTTC. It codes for CASSHGTGDEQFF.

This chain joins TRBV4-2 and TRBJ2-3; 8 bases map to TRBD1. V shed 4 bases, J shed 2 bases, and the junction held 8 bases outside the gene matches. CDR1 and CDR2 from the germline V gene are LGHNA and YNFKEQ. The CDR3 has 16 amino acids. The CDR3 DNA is TGTGCCAGCAGCCTCAGGGGGCGGGATCCCACAGATACGCAGTATTTT. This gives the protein CASSLRGRDPTDTQYF.

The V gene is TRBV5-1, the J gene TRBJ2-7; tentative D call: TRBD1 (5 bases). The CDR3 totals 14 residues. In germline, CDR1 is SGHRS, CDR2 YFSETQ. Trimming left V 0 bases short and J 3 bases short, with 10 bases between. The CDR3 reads CASSLVSGHYEQYF. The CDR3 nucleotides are TGCGCCAGCAGCTTGGTGTCAGGGCACTACGAGCAGTACTTC.

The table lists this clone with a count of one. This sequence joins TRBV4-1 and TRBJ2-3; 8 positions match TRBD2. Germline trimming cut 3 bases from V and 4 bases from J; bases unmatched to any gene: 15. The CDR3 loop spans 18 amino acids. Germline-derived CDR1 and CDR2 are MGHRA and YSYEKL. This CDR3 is CASSHSHRERERADTQYF. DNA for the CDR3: TGCGCCAGCAGCCACTCCCATCGTGAGCGGGAGAGGGCAGATACGCAGTATTTT.